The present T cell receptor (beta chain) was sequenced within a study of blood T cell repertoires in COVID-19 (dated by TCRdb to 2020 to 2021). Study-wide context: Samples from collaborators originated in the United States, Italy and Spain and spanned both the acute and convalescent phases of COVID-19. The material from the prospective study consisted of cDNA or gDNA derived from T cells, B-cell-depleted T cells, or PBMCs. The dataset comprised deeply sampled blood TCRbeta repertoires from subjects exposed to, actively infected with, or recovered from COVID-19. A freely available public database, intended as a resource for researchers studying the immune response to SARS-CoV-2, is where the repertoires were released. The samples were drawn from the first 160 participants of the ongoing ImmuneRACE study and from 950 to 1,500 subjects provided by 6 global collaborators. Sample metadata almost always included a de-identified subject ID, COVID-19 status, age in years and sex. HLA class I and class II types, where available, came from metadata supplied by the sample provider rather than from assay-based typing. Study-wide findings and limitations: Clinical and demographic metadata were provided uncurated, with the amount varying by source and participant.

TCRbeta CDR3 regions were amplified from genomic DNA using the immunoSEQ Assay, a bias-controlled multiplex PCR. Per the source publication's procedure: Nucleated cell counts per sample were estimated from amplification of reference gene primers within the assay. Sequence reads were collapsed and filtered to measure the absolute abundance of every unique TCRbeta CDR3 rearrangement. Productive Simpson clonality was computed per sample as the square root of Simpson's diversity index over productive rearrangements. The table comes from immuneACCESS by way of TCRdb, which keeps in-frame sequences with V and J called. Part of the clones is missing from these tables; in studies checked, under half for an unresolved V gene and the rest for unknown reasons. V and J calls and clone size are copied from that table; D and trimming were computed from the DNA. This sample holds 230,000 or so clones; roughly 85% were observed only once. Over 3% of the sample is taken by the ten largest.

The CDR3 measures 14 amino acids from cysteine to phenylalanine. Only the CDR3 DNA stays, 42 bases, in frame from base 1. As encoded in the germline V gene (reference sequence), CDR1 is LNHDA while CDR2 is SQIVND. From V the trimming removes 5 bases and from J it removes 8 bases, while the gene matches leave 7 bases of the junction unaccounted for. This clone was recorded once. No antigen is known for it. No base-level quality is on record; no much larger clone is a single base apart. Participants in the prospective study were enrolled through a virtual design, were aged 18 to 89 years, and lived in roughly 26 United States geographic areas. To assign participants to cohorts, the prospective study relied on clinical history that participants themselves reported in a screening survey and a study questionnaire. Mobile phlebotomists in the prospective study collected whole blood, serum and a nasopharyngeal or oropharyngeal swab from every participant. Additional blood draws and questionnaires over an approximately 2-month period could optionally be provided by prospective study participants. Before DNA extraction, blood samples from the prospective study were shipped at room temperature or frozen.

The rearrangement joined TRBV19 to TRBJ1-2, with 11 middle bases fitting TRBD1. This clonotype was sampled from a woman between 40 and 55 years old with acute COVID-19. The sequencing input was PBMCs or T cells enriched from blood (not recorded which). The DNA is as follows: TGTGCCAGTAGTTCTGGACAGGGGGCGCAAGGCTACACCTTC. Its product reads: CASSSGQGAQGYTF.